The 26 T cell receptor beta chains in this list originate from one sample, sequenced in a study of OX40 agonist ivuxolimab in advanced cancers. Generated by immunoSEQ multiplex PCR, the TCRdb table keeps only in-frame clones and is missing some. In the table there are roughly 40,000 clones, 75% to 90% of which are singletons. Sequenced material: CD4+ or CD8+ T cells sorted from blood, taken in a trial of the OX40 agonist ivuxolimab. The receptors were sampled from an adult with an advanced solid tumor such as melanoma, head and neck, liver or kidney cancer.

The V gene is TRBV30, the J gene TRBJ1-3; 7 positions agree with TRBD1. Germline V lookup: CDR1 GTSNPN, CDR2 SVGIG (reference sequence). With 0 bases clipped from V and 2 bases from J, the junction kept 4 bases outside the gene matches. The CDR3 extends over 15 amino acids. CDR3 region: CAWSVRQGAGNTIYF. The CDR3 DNA is TGTGCCTGGAGTGTAAGACAGGGAGCTGGAAACACCATATATTTT.

This rearrangement joins TRBV19 to TRBJ2-3; D possibly corresponds to TRBD1 (5 bases). In germline, CDR1 is LNHDA, CDR2 SQIVND (reference sequence). Trimming took 3 bases from V and 5 from J, leaving 12 bases between them. The CDR3 extends over 14 amino acids. CDR3 nucleotide sequence: TGTGCCAGTAGTATTGCCAGGGTAGGAGATACGCAGTATTTT. This translates into CASSIARVGDTQYF.

J is TRBJ2-1 and V is TRBV21-1; the listed D gene, TRBD1, was not tested against the DNA. TRBV21-1 is termed a pseudogene. The CDR3 is made up of 12 amino acids. The CDR3 loop reads CASSKTRAEQFF. The CDR3 coding sequence is TGTGCCAGCAGCAAAACCAGGGCTGAGCAGTTCTTC.

The CDR3 sequence: CASSLFAESSYEQYF. The CDR3 bases are TGTGCCAGCAGCTTATTTGCAGAGAGCTCCTACGAGCAGTACTTC. The chain couples TRBV7-9 to TRBJ2-7; D unresolved. V was cut by 2 bases and J by 0 bases, with 11 bases left in between. CDR1 is SEHNR and CDR2 is FQNEAQ in the germline V gene (reference sequence). CDR3 length equals 15 residues.

V is TRBV10-3 and J is TRBJ2-3; TRBD2 matches 10 bases. The length of the CDR3 is 17 residues. CDR1 is ENHRY and CDR2 is SYGVKD in the germline V gene. The trim removed 0 bases at V and 5 bases at J, leaving 8 bases unmatched. CDR3 bases: TGTGCCATCAGTGAGTCGATTGCTAGCGGGAGTCTAGATACGCAGTATTTT. Its translation is CAISESIASGSLDTQYF.

The rearrangement links TRBV7-2 to TRBJ2-5; a weak D match, TRBD1 (5 bases). The end of the DNA is better explained by TRBJ2-7, so the J call may be wrong. The CDR3 contains 14 residues. Germline CDR1 is SGHTA and CDR2 is FQGNSA. The CDR3 DNA reads TGTGCCAGCAGCTTATTCAGGGATCCATACGAGCAGTACTTC. This codes for CASSLFRDPYEQYF.

V and J are TRBV20-1 and TRBJ2-5, with D unclear. CDR1 and CDR2 (germline): DFQATT, SNEGSKA (reference sequence). This CDR3 spans 9 amino acids. V was cut by 6 bases and J by 11 bases, with 10 bases left in between. The CDR3 spells CSAGPKQYF. Written as DNA, the CDR3 is TGCAGTGCCGGCCCCAAGCAGTACTTC.

The chain links TRBV6-1 to TRBJ2-3, with D perhaps TRBD1 (5 bases). This CDR3 has 14 amino acids. The germline CDR1 and CDR2 sequences are MNHNS and SASEGT. V was shortened by 4 bases and J by 6 bases, with 14 bases between the two germline ends. The CDR3 DNA reads TGTGCCAGCAGTGTAGCAGGGATGTGGGATACGCAGTATTTT. Translation gives CASSVAGMWDTQYF.

The rearrangement uses TRBV11-1 and TRBJ2-7, with no clear D. The CDR3 loop spans 12 amino acids. Germline assignment: CDR1 SGHAT and CDR2 FQDESV (reference sequence). V shed 5 bases and J shed 0 bases, with 5 bases lying between them. CDR3 region: CASSESSYEQYF. For the CDR3, the DNA is TGTGCCAGCAGCGAGAGCTCCTACGAGCAGTACTTC.

The V and J genes are TRBV6-5 and TRBJ2-1, with TRBD2 matching 8 bases. CDR1 is MNHEY, CDR2 SVGAGI, per germline. This CDR3 is 14 amino acids long. V shed 5 bases and J 9 bases; nucleotides not matched to a gene: 9. The CDR3 DNA reads TGTGCCAGCAGTACTAGCGGCTTTAGCGGTGAGCAGTTCTTC. Translating it yields CASSTSGFSGEQFF.

The rearrangement links TRBV2 to TRBJ2-3, with 13 positions matching TRBD2. Germline CDR1 is SNHLY and CDR2 is FYNNEI. The V segment lost 6 bases and the J segment 0 bases; nucleotides outside the gene matches: 12. This CDR3 has 19 amino acids. This CDR3 reads CASRYPGLAGSASTDTQYF. Written as DNA, the CDR3 is TGTGCCAGCAGATACCCGGGACTAGCGGGGTCAGCTAGCACAGATACGCAGTATTTT.

The rearrangement links TRBV4-2 to TRBJ1-1; possibly TRBD1 for D (6 bases). V was trimmed by 7 bases and J by 4 bases, leaving 22 bases between them. Germline assignment: CDR1 LGHNA and CDR2 YNFKEQ. There are 16 residues in the CDR3. Here the CDR3 DNA reads TGTGCCAGCATCCGAGGGGGTTTCTCGGGGGTCACTGAAGCTTTCTTT. Its translation is CASIRGGFSGVTEAFF.

This chain uses TRBV4-1 with TRBJ2-5, with TRBD2 identical over 11 bases. The CDR3 contains 16 residues. The germline V gene encodes CDR1 MGHRA and CDR2 YSYEKL. J was trimmed by 5 bases and V by 4 bases; bases with no gene match: 9. The CDR3 DNA sequence: TGCGCCAGCAGCCTAGATACTAGCGGGAGCAGGGAGACCCAGTACTTC. The encoded protein is CASSLDTSGSRETQYF.

This chain connects TRBV4-1 to TRBJ2-6, with D possibly TRBD1 on 5 matching bases. The CDR3 loop spans 16 amino acids. From germline, CDR1 is MGHRA and CDR2 YSYEKL. V was clipped by 5 bases and J by 1 base, with 12 bases between them. The CDR3 DNA sequence: TGCGCCAGCAGCTCCCCAGGGCGGTCTGGGGCCAACGTCCTGACTTTC. Translating gives CASSSPGRSGANVLTF.

J is TRBJ2-5 and V is TRBV4-2; D tentatively reads TRBD1 or TRBD2 (5 bases each). Germline V CDR1 and CDR2: LGHNA, YNFKEQ. The CDR3 totals 15 residues. V lost 0 bases and J 4 bases, leaving 12 bases between the germline ends. As DNA, the CDR3 is TGTGCCAGCAGCCAAGAAGGTCAGAGGGGAGAGACCCAGTACTTC. Protein: CASSQEGQRGETQYF.

The chain employs TRBV6-6 and TRBJ1-4; D possibly corresponds to TRBD1 (6 bases). The CDR3 covers 16 residues. Trimming cost V 6 bases and J 2 bases, with 16 bases left between them. CDR1 and CDR2 from the germline V gene are MNHNY and SVGAGI (reference sequence). In DNA form, the CDR3 reads TGTGCCAGCAGCCTCCGGGGGGCGGCGACTAATGAAAAACTGTTTTTT. It yields the protein CASSLRGAATNEKLFF.

J is TRBJ2-1 and V is TRBV9; 9 bases match TRBD2. Germline V gives CDR1 SGDLS, CDR2 YYNGEE. The junction had 5 bases not matched to a gene; V was cut back by 0 bases and J by 7 bases. The CDR3 consists of 15 residues. The CDR3 DNA reads TGTGCCAGCAGCGTAGTTAGCGGGAGTTCTAATGAGCAGTTCTTC. Translating it yields CASSVVSGSSNEQFF. The entire variable domain, with the rest obtained from reference TRBV9 and TRBJ2-1, is as follows: DSGVTQTPKHLITATGQRVTLRCSPRSGDLSVYWYQQSLDQGLQFLIQYYNGEERAKGNILERFSAQQFPDLHSELNLSSLELGDSALYFCASSVVSGSSNEQFFGPGTRLTVL.

There are a few counts of this clone. This rearrangement joins TRBV10-1 to TRBJ2-2; D uncertain. The CDR3 has 12 amino acids. The V and J ends lost 4 bases and 6 bases respectively, with 6 bases between them. The V gene's germline CDR1 is WNHNN and CDR2 SYGVQD (reference sequence). The CDR3 DNA sequence: TGCGCCAGCAGTGGTAGGGCCGGGGAGCTGTTTTTT. This gives the protein CASSGRAGELFF.

The J gene is TRBJ1-3, the V gene TRBV30; D is unresolved. V was shortened by 3 bases and J by 0 bases, with 6 bases between the two germline ends. CDR1 GTSNPN and CDR2 SVGIG come from the germline V gene (reference sequence). The CDR3 extends over 13 amino acids. CDR3 coding DNA: TGTGCCTGGAGACTCAACTCTGGAAACACCATATATTTT. This codes for CAWRLNSGNTIYF.

V usage is TRBV7-3 and J usage is TRBJ2-7; D assignment may be TRBD1 or TRBD2 (5 bases each). Germline loops: CDR1 SGHTA, CDR2 FQGTGA. Trimming stripped 5 bases from V and 1 base from J, with 9 bases between. This CDR3 contains 13 residues. CDR3: CASSPGPSYEQYF. DNA of the CDR3: TGTGCCAGCAGCCCGGGACCTTCCTACGAGCAGTACTTC.

The J gene is TRBJ2-7, the V gene TRBV29-1; 11 bases are a match to TRBD1. The CDR3 covers 13 residues. J was trimmed by 3 bases and V by 3 bases; bases with no gene match: 1. CDR1 and CDR2 (germline): SQVTM, ANQGSEA. CDR3 region: CSVDGTGGYEQYF. In DNA form, the CDR3 reads TGCAGCGTTGACGGGACAGGGGGCTACGAGCAGTACTTC.

The gene calls are TRBV10-1 and TRBJ1-5; D not certain. This CDR3 spans 14 amino acids. V was trimmed by 3 bases and J by 3 bases, leaving 9 bases between them. CDR1 is WNHNN and CDR2 is SYGVQD in the germline V gene (reference sequence). CDR3 bases: TGCGCCAGCAGTGAAAGAGGCGTCAATCAGCCCCAGCATTTT. Its protein product is CASSERGVNQPQHF.

This sequence joins TRBV28 and TRBJ1-1; TRBD1 matches at 11 bases. Germline loops: CDR1 MDHEN, CDR2 SYDVKM. The CDR3 is 14 residues long. The ends lost 4 bases at V and 4 bases at J; junction bases unmatched: 2. The CDR3 reads CASSSDRGRTEAFF. The CDR3 DNA reads as TGTGCCAGCAGTTCGGACAGGGGGCGCACTGAAGCTTTCTTT.

The chain carries TRBV28 and TRBJ1-2; no firm D call. V was pared by 4 bases and J by 7 bases, with 16 bases between. The CDR3 length is 14 residues. Germline lookup yields CDR1 MDHEN and CDR2 SYDVKM. The CDR3: CASSSADLTPGYTF. The CDR3 DNA sequence: TGTGCCAGCAGTTCCGCGGACCTAACTCCTGGCTACACCTTC.

The V and J genes are TRBV5-1 and TRBJ2-7, with 8 bases aligning to TRBD2. The V gene end was trimmed by 0 bases and the J gene end by 0 bases; junction bases not matched to a gene: 2. This CDR3 comprises 15 residues. The germline gives CDR1 SGHRS, CDR2 YFSETQ. CDR3 sequence: CASSLGTSSSYEQYF. The CDR3, as DNA: TGCGCCAGCAGCTTGGGGACTAGCAGCTCCTACGAGCAGTACTTC.

The V call is TRBV7-9, the J call TRBJ1-3; D remains ambiguous. The CDR3 sequence is 12 residues long. The V gene lost 8 bases and the J gene lost 0 bases, with 5 bases spanning the gap. Germline-derived CDR1 and CDR2 are SEHNR and FQNEAQ (reference sequence). CDR3 in amino acids: CASGNSGNTIYF. The CDR3 DNA is TGTGCCAGCGGGAACTCTGGAAACACCATATATTTT.